Here is one T cell receptor (beta chain) with its context. Its antigen is not identified. Sequenced by immunoSEQ multiplex PCR; TCRdb stores in-frame clones only, minus some. The data show over 100,000 clones, 85% to 95% seen once. The sample originates from a study of graft-versus-host responses after intestinal transplantation. Overall study findings and caveats: Across patients carrying graft-donor T cell macrochimerism, allografts held high graft-versus-host to host-versus-graft clonal ratios.

The TCR comes from a human donor who received an intestinal transplant. Sequences were derived from unstimulated CD8+ T cells sorted from spleen or lymph node cells, sampled before intestinal transplant.

CDR3 residues: CASSQAGTGRYEQYF. DNA for the CDR3: TGCGCCAGCAGCCAAGCCGGGACAGGGCGGTACGAGCAGTACTTC. The chain has TRBV4-3 and TRBJ2-7; 9 nucleotides align to TRBD1. V shed 1 base, J shed 4 bases, and the junction held 5 bases outside the gene matches. This CDR3 region has 15 residues. Germline assignment: CDR1 LGHNA and CDR2 YSLEER.